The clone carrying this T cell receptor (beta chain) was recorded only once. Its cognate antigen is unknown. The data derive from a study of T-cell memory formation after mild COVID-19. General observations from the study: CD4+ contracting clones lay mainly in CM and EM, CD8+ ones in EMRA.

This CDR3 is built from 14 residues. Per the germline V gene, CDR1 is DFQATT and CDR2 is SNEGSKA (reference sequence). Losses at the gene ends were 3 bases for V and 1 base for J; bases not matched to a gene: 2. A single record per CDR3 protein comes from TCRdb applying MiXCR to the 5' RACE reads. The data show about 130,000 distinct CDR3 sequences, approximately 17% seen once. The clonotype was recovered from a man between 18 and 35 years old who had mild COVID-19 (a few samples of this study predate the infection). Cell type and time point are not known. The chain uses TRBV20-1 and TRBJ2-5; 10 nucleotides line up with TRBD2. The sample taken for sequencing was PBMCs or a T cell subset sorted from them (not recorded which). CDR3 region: CSASSGGSQETQYF. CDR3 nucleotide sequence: TGCAGTGCTAGTAGCGGGGGGTCCCAAGAGACCCAGTACTTC.